The 28 T cell receptor beta chains given below trace back to one sample, sequenced in a study of blood T cell repertoires in COVID-19 (dated by TCRdb to about 2020). The method behind the library was the immunoSEQ multiplex PCR assay. Entries here come from immuneACCESS through TCRdb and include only in-frame sequences with V and J called. Some clones fail to appear in such tables; in the studies checked, an unresolved V gene covers under half of the shortfall, and the cause of the remainder is unknown. This sample holds about 180,000 clones; about 82% were observed only once. Together, the top ten hold roughly 9.1% of the sample. The sequencing sample was made of PBMCs or T cells enriched from blood (not recorded which). These receptors were obtained from a woman aged 25-40 years who had recovered from COVID-19.

This clone was counted a few times. The chain is built from TRBV2 and TRBJ2-5; 10 nucleotides match TRBD2. J lost 4 bases, V lost 5 bases, and 7 bases had no gene match. The length of the CDR3 is 15 residues. CDR1 is SNHLY, CDR2 FYNNEI, per germline. The CDR3 DNA follows: TGTGCCAGCAGTTCTAGCGGGAGACCAGCAGAGACCCAGTACTTC. As protein: CASSSSGRPAETQYF.

This chain joins TRBV28 and TRBJ1-3; 7 bases are shared with TRBD1. V dropped 4 bases and J dropped 3; count of bases not matched to a gene: 3. Germline assignment: CDR1 MDHEN and CDR2 SYDVKM. CDR3 size: 14 residues. DNA for the CDR3: TGTGCCAGCAGTTATAACAGGGGTGGAAACACCATATATTTT. Translated: CASSYNRGGNTIYF.

The chain uses TRBV28 and TRBJ2-7; D is unresolved. Per the germline V gene, CDR1 is MDHEN and CDR2 is SYDVKM. The length of the CDR3 is 14 residues. The ends were cut back, 3 bases at V and 0 bases at J, with 9 bases in the middle. For the CDR3, the DNA is TGTGCCAGCAGTTTGATGGCGGTCTCCTACGAGCAGTACTTC. Protein sequence: CASSLMAVSYEQYF.

In DNA, the CDR3 is TGTGCCAGTAGCCATACTCAGGGTAGCAATCAGCCCCAGCATTTT. This encodes CASSHTQGSNQPQHF. V and J are TRBV19 and TRBJ1-5; D may be TRBD1 (5 bases). Per the germline V gene, CDR1 is LNHDA and CDR2 is SQIVND (reference sequence). The CDR3 consists of 15 residues. Trimming removed 6 bases from V and 0 bases from J, with 12 bases in between.

The chain is built from TRBV4-1 and TRBJ1-3; 10 bases are shared with TRBD1. Germline CDR1 is MGHRA and CDR2 is YSYEKL. V was clipped by 3 bases and J by 9 bases; unmatched bases: 2. The CDR3 totals 13 residues. The CDR3: CASSQRQGATIYF. In DNA, the CDR3 is TGCGCCAGCAGCCAGCGACAGGGGGCCACCATATATTTT.

The chain employs TRBV4-2 and TRBJ1-6, with D possibly being TRBD1 (5 bases). The CDR3 consists of 17 residues. Trimming stripped 0 bases from V and 5 bases from J, with 14 bases between. From germline, CDR1 is LGHNA and CDR2 YNFKEQ. The CDR3 sequence is CASSQEWRQSDNSPLHF. DNA for the CDR3: TGTGCCAGCAGCCAAGAATGGAGACAGAGTGATAATTCACCCCTCCACTTT.

The chain uses TRBV5-1 and TRBJ2-1; D gene unclear. The ends were cut back, 0 bases at V and 1 base at J, with 11 bases in the middle. The CDR3 length is 16 residues. Germline CDR1 reads SGHRS; CDR2 reads YFSETQ. Here the CDR3 DNA reads TGCGCCAGCAGCTTGGTTGAGGCGGTTTCCTACAATGAGCAGTTCTTC. It translates to CASSLVEAVSYNEQFF.

This sequence joins TRBV19 and TRBJ1-2; a possible D gene is TRBD1 (5 bases). The CDR3 consists of 15 residues. The V gene lost 3 bases and the J gene lost 8 bases, with 19 bases spanning the gap. Germline values: CDR1 LNHDA, CDR2 SQIVND (reference sequence). This CDR3 reads CASSINGGGAAGYTF. The CDR3 DNA follows: TGTGCCAGTAGTATCAACGGGGGAGGCGCGGCAGGCTACACCTTC.

This clone was detected once. The chain has TRBV12-5 and TRBJ2-3; TRBD2 is a possible D gene (5 bases). The CDR3 length is 15 residues. The V and J ends lost 5 bases and 0 bases respectively, with 12 bases between them. Germline values: CDR1 LGHNT, CDR2 FRNRAP. The CDR3 DNA is TGTGCTAGTGGTGTTGCCACGGGGAGCACAGATACGCAGTATTTT. This translates into CASGVATGSTDTQYF.

J is TRBJ2-3 and V is TRBV19; 7 bases align to TRBD2. There are 14 residues in the CDR3. CDR1 and CDR2 (germline): LNHDA, SQIVND (reference sequence). Germline trimming cut 7 bases from V and 0 bases from J; bases unmatched to any gene: 4. For the CDR3, the DNA is TGTGCCAGTACCGCGACTAGCAGCACAGATACGCAGTATTTT. Encoded protein: CASTATSSTDTQYF.

The chain has TRBV6-5 and TRBJ1-2, with D tentatively TRBD1 (5 bases). Per germline, CDR1 MNHEY and CDR2 SVGAGI. The CDR3 consists of 12 residues. Between the trimmed V and J ends, which lost 5 bases and 5 bases, there was a span of 9 bases. CDR3 in DNA: TGTGCCAGCAGTCCGGACACGTATGGCTACACCTTC. This translates into CASSPDTYGYTF.

The chain recombines TRBV6-1 with TRBJ2-7; possibly TRBD2 for D (6 bases). Per the germline V gene, CDR1 is MNHNS and CDR2 is SASEGT. The CDR3 totals 13 residues. Trimming pared 2 bases from V and 3 bases from J, leaving 8 bases between. The CDR3 DNA sequence: TGTGCCAGCAGTGAATGGGGGGACTACGAGCAGTACTTC. Its protein product is CASSEWGDYEQYF.

V and J are TRBV14 and TRBJ1-2; TRBD1 matches 8 bases. The J segment lost 6 bases and the V segment lost 4 bases, leaving 7 bases of the junction unmatched. Germline lookup yields CDR1 SGHDN and CDR2 FVKESK. The CDR3 totals 14 residues. The CDR3 coding sequence is TGTGCCAGCAGCCGATTGACAGGGGATGATGGCTACACCTTC. Protein product: CASSRLTGDDGYTF.

The chain recombines TRBV13 with TRBJ2-1, with D possibly matching TRBD2 (6 bases). Germline V gene data show CDR1 as PRHDT and CDR2 as FYEKMQ (reference sequence). V was cut by 4 bases and J by 0 bases, with 19 bases left in between. The CDR3 length is 18 residues. For the CDR3, the DNA is TGTGCCAGCAGCTACCCCGGTGGACTAAGGAGCTCCTACAATGAGCAGTTCTTC. Encoded protein: CASSYPGGLRSSYNEQFF.

This clone appeared a single time. The chain recombines TRBV5-1 with TRBJ2-3, with D possibly matching TRBD2 (5 bases). V was cut by 5 bases and J by 2 bases, with 12 bases left in between. The germline gives CDR1 SGHRS, CDR2 YFSETQ. The CDR3 is 14 amino acids. The CDR3 is CASSRGSLTDTQYF. The CDR3 DNA follows: TGCGCCAGCAGTCGGGGATCCCTCACAGATACGCAGTATTTT.

This clone turned up a few times. The chain carries TRBV7-6 and TRBJ1-3; D gene unclear. CDR1 and CDR2 (germline): SGHVS, FNYEAQ. V was shortened by 5 bases and J by 0 bases, with 8 bases between the two germline ends. This CDR3 comprises 14 residues. The CDR3 loop is CASSAAGSGNTIYF. The CDR3 DNA follows: TGTGCCAGCAGCGCCGCCGGCTCTGGAAACACCATATATTTT.

This clone was picked up a small number of times. This chain links TRBV28 with TRBJ1-1, with 7 bases identical to TRBD1. The V gene end was trimmed by 6 bases and the J gene end by 11 bases; junction bases not matched to a gene: 6. The CDR3 sequence is 11 residues long. Germline V gives CDR1 MDHEN, CDR2 SYDVKM. CDR3 amino acids: CASSLTGDAFF. The DNA of the CDR3 is TGTGCCAGCAGCCTCACAGGGGACGCTTTCTTT.

This chain joins TRBV3-1 (or the pseudogene TRBV3-2) and TRBJ1-1, with 9 positions matching TRBD1. This CDR3 has 14 residues. Per the germline V gene, CDR1 is LGHDT and CDR2 is YNNKEL (reference sequence). The V segment lost 4 bases and the J segment 5 bases; nucleotides outside the gene matches: 5. The DNA of the CDR3 is TGTGCCAGCAGCCTGGGACAGGGTAGGACTGAAGCTTTCTTT. Encoded protein: CASSLGQGRTEAFF.

The chain joins TRBV7-9 to TRBJ1-3; tentative D call: TRBD1 (5 bases). The length of the CDR3 is 18 residues. V lost 2 bases and J 2 bases, leaving 19 bases between the germline ends. Germline V gene lookup returns CDR1 SEHNR and CDR2 FQNEAQ (reference sequence). The CDR3 is CASSLSGAGQFTGNTIYF. The CDR3 DNA sequence: TGTGCCAGCAGCTTAAGTGGGGCAGGGCAGTTCACTGGAAACACCATATATTTT.

The CDR3 is CASNDLRSSYEQYF. The CDR3 DNA is TGCGCCAGCAACGACTTAAGGAGTTCCTACGAGCAGTACTTC. V usage is TRBV10-2 and J usage is TRBJ2-7; D not certain. Germline CDR1 reads WSHSY; CDR2 reads SAAADI. The V end lost 7 bases, the J end lost 1 base, and 14 bases lay between the germline ends. The CDR3 spans 14 residues.

The rearrangement links TRBV7-6 to TRBJ2-1; 11 nucleotides line up with TRBD2. V lost 5 bases and J lost 6; bases outside the gene matches: 9. Germline-derived CDR1 and CDR2 are SGHVS and FNYEAQ. CDR3 length: 16 amino acids. The CDR3 DNA reads TGTGCCAGCAGCCCTGGTACTAGCGGGAGTATCAATGAGCAGTTCTTC. This translates into CASSPGTSGSINEQFF.

The chain links TRBV6-5 to TRBJ2-5; D is possibly TRBD2 (5 bases). CDR1 is MNHEY and CDR2 is SVGAGI in the germline V gene. Trimming cost V 0 bases and J 5 bases, with 16 bases left between them. This CDR3 has 16 residues. CDR3 nucleotides: TGTGCCAGCAGTTACTCTATAGGACTTCCTCAGGAGACCCAGTACTTC. Encoded protein: CASSYSIGLPQETQYF.

The CDR3 loop is CASSSGQGTLSTDTQYF. The CDR3 bases are TGTGCCAGCAGCTCCGGACAGGGGACTTTGAGCACAGATACGCAGTATTTT. This chain links TRBV5-4 with TRBJ2-3; 9 bases are shared with TRBD1. J lost 0 bases, V lost 3 bases, and 8 bases had no gene match. The CDR3 loop spans 17 amino acids. Germline CDR1 reads SGHNT; CDR2 reads YYREEE (reference sequence).

This sequence joins TRBV12-3 or TRBV12-4 and TRBJ2-5, with 11 bases matching TRBD1. This CDR3 is built from 13 residues. V gave up 9 bases and J gave up 5 bases; unmatched junction bases: 5. In DNA form, the CDR3 reads TGTGCCAGTGGACAGGGGGCCGAGGAGACCCAGTACTTC. Encoded protein: CASGQGAEETQYF.

V gene TRBV7-9 combines with J gene TRBJ2-7; TRBD2 matches 13 bases. Germline V gene lookup returns CDR1 SEHNR and CDR2 FQNEAQ (reference sequence). Germline trimming cut 7 bases from V and 0 bases from J; bases unmatched to any gene: 15. The CDR3 sequence is 19 residues long. CDR3 residues: CASINPGTSGTAGSYEQYF. The CDR3 DNA is TGTGCCAGCATCAACCCCGGGACTAGCGGGACCGCCGGCTCCTACGAGCAGTACTTC.

The gene calls are TRBV18 and TRBJ1-2; D ambiguous. The V gene's germline CDR1 is KGHSH and CDR2 LQKENI. V lost 3 bases and J lost 0, with 8 bases in between. The CDR3 spans 14 residues. The CDR3 sequence is CASSPEGANYGYTF. CDR3 nucleotides: TGTGCCAGCTCACCGGAGGGAGCTAACTATGGCTACACCTTC.

This clone occurred once. The chain carries TRBV7-9 and TRBJ2-7; a possible D gene is TRBD2 (6 bases). The CDR3 runs to 14 residues. From germline, CDR1 is SEHNR and CDR2 FQNEAQ (reference sequence). V lost 5 bases and J 2 bases, leaving 13 bases between the germline ends. The CDR3 DNA follows: TGTGCCAGCAGCCCGCGGACTAAAACCTACGAGCAGTACTTC. Encoded protein: CASSPRTKTYEQYF.

Regarding this clone: Other DNA sequences within the sample encode an identical CDR3. The chain recombines TRBV5-1 with TRBJ1-5, with no clear D. V lost 0 bases and J 4 bases, leaving 11 bases between the germline ends. Germline lookup yields CDR1 SGHRS and CDR2 YFSETQ. CDR3 size: 15 residues. The CDR3, as DNA: TGCGCCAGCAGCTTGGATGGGCAGCCGAATCAGCCCCAGCATTTT. Translating it yields CASSLDGQPNQPQHF.